This TCR beta chain emerged from a study of cytomegalovirus exposure and HLA in healthy donors. CDR1 and CDR2 from the germline V gene are MNHEY and SVGAGI. The CDR3 covers 13 residues. V gave up 6 bases and J gave up 10 bases; unmatched junction bases: 4. PCR employed 60 Vbeta and 13 Jbeta primers. Measured with immunoSEQ multiplex PCR; TCRdb has only the in-frame clones, and not every one. The sample has 200,000 or so clones, 84% seen once. The V and J genes are TRBV6-5 and TRBJ2-1; TRBD2 matches 12 bases. Sequenced material: PBMCs. This receptor was taken from a boy aged 5 to 17 in good health and CMV-seronegative. Here the CDR3 reads CASSRLAGDEQFF. CDR3 nucleotides: TGTGCCAGCAGCCGACTAGCGGGAGACGAGCAGTTCTTC.